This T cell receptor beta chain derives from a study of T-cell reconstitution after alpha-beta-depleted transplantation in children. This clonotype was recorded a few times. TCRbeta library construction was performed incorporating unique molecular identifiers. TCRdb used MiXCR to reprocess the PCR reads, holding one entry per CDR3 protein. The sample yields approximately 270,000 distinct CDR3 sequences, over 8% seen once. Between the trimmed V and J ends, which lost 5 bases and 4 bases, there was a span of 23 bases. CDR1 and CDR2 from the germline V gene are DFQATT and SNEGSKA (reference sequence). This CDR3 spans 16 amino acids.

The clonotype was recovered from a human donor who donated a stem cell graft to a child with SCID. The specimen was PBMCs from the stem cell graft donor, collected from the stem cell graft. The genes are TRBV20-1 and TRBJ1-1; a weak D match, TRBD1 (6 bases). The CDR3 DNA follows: TGCAGTGCTGGTGTAGGACAGTTCCCGGCGGGCACTGAAGCTTTCTTT. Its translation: CSAGVGQFPAGTEAFF.